The clone carrying this TCR beta chain was recorded only once. The germline V and J ends were trimmed by 2 bases and 2 bases, with 13 bases remaining between them. The CDR3 spans 16 residues. Germline assignment: CDR1 KGHSH and CDR2 LQKENI. This entry comes from a study of blood T cell repertoires in COVID-19. Turning to the study itself: Both acute and convalescent COVID-19 samples were obtained from the United States, Italy and Spain. From T cells, B-cell-depleted T cells, or PBMCs came the material, which was cDNA or gDNA.

The method was immunoSEQ multiplex PCR; TCRdb's version includes in-frame clones alone and lacks a portion of them. In the table there are about 37,000 clones, around 90% of which are singletons. The specimen was peripheral blood. The receptor's source is a human donor in a cohort sampled during active COVID-19. The chain joins TRBV18 to TRBJ1-3; a weak D match, TRBD1 (5 bases). CDR3 protein: CASSPSLPGTGNTIYF. The CDR3 DNA sequence: TGTGCCAGCTCACCAAGTCTCCCAGGGACTGGAAACACCATATATTTT.